A single sample is the source of the 9 T cell receptor beta chains below, sequenced in a study of memory CD4+ T cells and cytomegalovirus serostatus. Repertoires were generated with immunoSEQ multiplex PCR, while TCRdb's copy carries only in-frame clones and drops some. The table shows around 50,000 clones, with just under 80% occurring only once. The sort gate was single viable CD3+CD4+CD8-CD45RO+ cells for memory CD4+ T cells. The sequenced sample was memory CD4+ T cells from blood. Receptor source: an adult in good health and CMV-seronegative.

This chain uses TRBV18 with TRBJ2-7; TRBD1 agrees at 8 bases. Looked up from germline, CDR1 is KGHSH and CDR2 is LQKENI. Losses at the gene ends were 5 bases for V and 6 bases for J; bases not matched to a gene: 3. The CDR3 has 12 amino acids. The CDR3 bases are TGTGCCAGCTCAAAACAGGGGGGCGAGCAGTACTTC. Residues: CASSKQGGEQYF.

V and J are TRBV28 and TRBJ1-4; D remains unclear. V was clipped by 4 bases and J by 8 bases, with 5 bases between them. The CDR3 runs 11 residues. Germline CDR1 reads MDHEN; CDR2 reads SYDVKM. CDR3 loop: CASSSREKLFF. For the CDR3, the DNA is TGTGCCAGCAGTTCCAGAGAAAAACTGTTTTTT.

V and J are TRBV2 and TRBJ2-7; 10 nucleotides match TRBD2. This CDR3 has 16 amino acids. V was clipped by 6 bases and J by 9 bases; unmatched bases: 17. Per the germline V gene, CDR1 is SNHLY and CDR2 is FYNNEI. The CDR3 sequence: CASRRGLLAGDLTQYF. DNA for the CDR3: TGTGCCAGCAGAAGGGGCCTTCTAGCGGGGGACCTCACGCAGTACTTC.

The chain combines TRBV27 with TRBJ1-2, with no clear D. V was cut by 8 bases and J by 4 bases, with 23 bases left in between. The CDR3 sequence is 16 residues long. Germline loops: CDR1 MNHEY, CDR2 SMNVEV (reference sequence). CDR3 protein: CASVRRPSVPLYGYTF. The CDR3 DNA sequence: TGTGCCAGCGTTAGAAGGCCCTCGGTCCCTCTCTATGGCTACACCTTC.

The V gene is TRBV11-3, the J gene TRBJ1-2; 8 nucleotides agree with TRBD1. V lost 5 bases to trimming and J lost 0 bases; unmatched junction nucleotides: 5. This CDR3 spans 15 amino acids. CDR1 and CDR2 from the germline V gene are SGHNT and YENEEA. The chain's CDR3 is CASSIDRGTNYGYTF. CDR3 DNA: TGTGCCAGCAGCATTGACAGGGGAACTAACTATGGCTACACCTTC.

The gene calls are TRBV4-2 and TRBJ1-1, with a weak D call TRBD1 (5 bases). The ends were cut back, 0 bases at V and 7 bases at J, with 33 bases in the middle. This CDR3 comprises 21 residues. Per the germline V gene, CDR1 is LGHNA and CDR2 is YNFKEQ. The CDR3: CASSQEAVHSSVEGLQYEAFF. CDR3 nucleotide sequence: TGTGCCAGCAGCCAAGAGGCGGTCCACTCGTCCGTGGAGGGGTTGCAATATGAAGCTTTCTTT.

The genes are TRBV27 and TRBJ1-2; TRBD1 agrees at 7 bases. V shed 5 bases and J 6 bases; nucleotides not matched to a gene: 6. CDR1 and CDR2 from the germline V gene are MNHEY and SMNVEV (reference sequence). CDR3 size: 13 residues. CDR3 loop: CASSERQGHGYTF. The CDR3 nucleotides read TGTGCCAGCAGTGAACGACAGGGCCATGGCTACACCTTC.

The rearrangement uses TRBV18 and TRBJ1-3, with 8 bases aligning to TRBD1. The CDR3 runs 14 residues. The trim removed 3 bases at V and 9 bases at J, leaving 7 bases unmatched. The germline V gene has CDR1 KGHSH and CDR2 LQKENI. The CDR3 reads CASSPLDRDGTIYF. CDR3 bases: TGTGCCAGCTCACCCCTGGACAGGGACGGCACCATATATTTT.

This clone was recorded only once. The chain carries TRBV7-8 and TRBJ1-2; D is uncertain. Germline V CDR1 and CDR2: SGHVS, FQNEAQ. The V end was cut by 4 bases, the J end by 1 base, with 10 bases between. This CDR3 spans 14 amino acids. CDR3 in amino acids: CASSSTRVNYGYTF. In DNA, the CDR3 is TGTGCCAGCAGCTCCACTAGGGTTAACTATGGCTACACCTTC.